The rows below give T cell receptor beta chains drawn from one sample of a study of control samples from healthy donors and cancer patients. Profiling relied on immunoSEQ multiplex PCR, and the TCRdb table lists in-frame clones only, not all of them. Of some 120,000 clones in the sample, 85% to 95% were seen once. The sequenced sample consisted of blood. The source is a man aged 25 to 40 in good health. The CDR3 runs from the conserved cysteine through the conserved F or W. The D gene is left open where the match is weak. Clone sizes are given selectively: once, few, many, or a class where the clone is expanded.

clone size	V gene	D gene	J gene	CDR3 DNA	CDR3 protein
-	TRBV28	-	TRBJ2-7	TGTGCCAGCAGTTTTCCAGGGCGGTACGAGCAGTACTTC	CASSFPGRYEQYF
-	TRBV13	-	TRBJ1-1	TGTGCCAGCAGCCCGTACCACCGAGGGCACACTGAAGCTTTCTTT	CASSPYHRGHTEAFF
-	TRBV30	TRBD1	TRBJ1-1	TGTGCCTGGAGGAAAGGGACAGGGTACTTGGGCACTGAAGCTTTCTTT	CAWRKGTGYLGTEAFF
-	TRBV5-1	-	TRBJ2-3	TGCGCCAGCAGCTTGGAGGCAGGGCTATATCCTAGGGGGACAGATACGCAGTATTTT	CASSLEAGLYPRGTDTQYF
-	TRBV27	-	TRBJ2-1	TGTGCCAGCAGGCAAACAGTTACCGATGAGCAGTTCTTC	CASRQTVTDEQFF
-	TRBV6-6	-	TRBJ1-3	TGTGCCAGCAGTTCCCGGGGGCAGCCTGGAAACACCATATATTTT	CASSSRGQPGNTIYF
-	TRBV7-2	TRBD1	TRBJ1-5	TGTGCCAGCAGCTCCAGGGGGGGCAATCAGCCCCAGCATTTT	CASSSRGGNQPQHF
-	TRBV15	-	TRBJ1-4	TGTGCCACCAGCAAGCCGGGCCCAAATGAAAAACTGTTTTTT	CATSKPGPNEKLFF
-	TRBV5-1	TRBD1	TRBJ1-2	TGCGCCAGCAGCTCACAGGGGACTAACTATGGCTACACCTTC	CASSSQGTNYGYTF
-	TRBV2	TRBD2	TRBJ2-1	TGTGCCAGCAGTGAAGCTCTGGGACTAGCGGGGTACAATGAGCAGTTCTTC	CASSEALGLAGYNEQFF
-	TRBV6-1	-	TRBJ2-6	TGTGCCAGCAGTGAAAGTCCTGGGGCCAACGTCCTGACTTTC	CASSESPGANVLTF
-	TRBV2	TRBD2	TRBJ2-1	TGTGCCAGCAGATACAAGAGCACTAGCGGGAGCTCCTACAATGAGCAGTTCTTC	CASRYKSTSGSSYNEQFF
once	TRBV5-6	-	TRBJ1-6	TGTGCCAGCAGCTTCCGGGGGGCGGCGAATTCACCCCTCCACTTT	CASSFRGAANSPLHF
-	TRBV20-1	-	TRBJ1-6	TGCAGTGCTAGTACGGGACGAAATTCACCCCTCCACTTT	CSASTGRNSPLHF
-	TRBV28	-	TRBJ1-5	TGTGCCAGCAGAAACAGGGAACCCTCGAATCAGCCCCAGCATTTT	CASRNREPSNQPQHF
-	TRBV15	TRBD2	TRBJ2-7	TGTGCCACCAGCGGCGCGGGCGGGGGGGTTTACGAGCAGTACTTC	CATSGAGGGVYEQYF
few	TRBV7-9	TRBD1	TRBJ1-2	TGTGCCAGCAGCTTAGCGACAGGGGATGGCTACACCTTC	CASSLATGDGYTF
-	TRBV4-2	TRBD1	TRBJ2-1	TGTGCCAGCAGCCCTTCCGGACAGGGCGACAATGAGCAGTTCTTC	CASSPSGQGDNEQFF
-	TRBV2	TRBD1	TRBJ1-5	TGTGCCAGCAGTGAGAAGACAGGGAGTCAGCCCCAGCATTTT	CASSEKTGSQPQHF
-	TRBV27	-	TRBJ1-1	TGTGCCAGCAGTTTAGTCGGGGGAAGCACTGAAGCTTTCTTT	CASSLVGGSTEAFF